The 25 T cell receptor beta chains given below trace back to one sample, sequenced in a study of blood T cell repertoires in COVID-19. Clones were read by immunoSEQ multiplex PCR, and TCRdb kept only the in-frame ones, dropping some. The repertoire holds about 41,000 clones, with around nine tenths as singletons. Sequencing input: peripheral blood. Receptors originate from a human donor in a cohort sampled during active COVID-19.

This clone was picked up a small number of times. The chain links TRBV19 to TRBJ2-7; D is undetermined. Germline V gives CDR1 LNHDA, CDR2 SQIVND (reference sequence). There are 13 residues in the CDR3. V dropped 6 bases and J dropped 5 bases, with 14 bases sitting between them. CDR3 sequence (DNA): TGTGCCAGTAGCTACTCGAGACGGGACGAGCAGTACTTC. Translating it yields CASSYSRRDEQYF. Using reference TRBV19 and TRBJ2-7 for the parts outside the CDR3, the full variable domain is DGGITQSPKYLFRKEGQNVTLSCEQNLNHDAMYWYRQDPGQGLRLIYYSQIVNDFQKGDIAEGYSVSREKKESFPLTVTSAQKNPTAFYLCASSYSRRDEQYFGPGTRLTVT.

J is TRBJ1-4 and V is TRBV6-6; 7 bases align to TRBD1. The CDR3 is made up of 16 amino acids. V dropped 5 bases and J dropped 2; count of bases not matched to a gene: 8. Per the germline V gene, CDR1 is MNHNY and CDR2 is SVGAGI (reference sequence). In nucleotides, the CDR3 is TGTGCCAGCAGTCTCCTTTTGGGACAGACTAATGAAAAACTGTTTTTT. It yields the protein CASSLLLGQTNEKLFF.

The chain joins TRBV28 to TRBJ1-5; D is uncertain. V lost 6 bases to trimming and J lost 4 bases, with 19 bases between them. Germline lookup yields CDR1 MDHEN and CDR2 SYDVKM. CDR3 length equals 16 residues. The CDR3 DNA reads as TGTGCCAGCAGCTCTCTTCGCGGGTTCGGGAATCAGCCCCAGCATTTT. It encodes CASSSLRGFGNQPQHF.

CDR3 DNA: TGTGCCAGCAGTCCACCGGGACAGCTCAATTCACCCCTCCACTTT. This codes for CASSPPGQLNSPLHF. V gene TRBV6-6 combines with J gene TRBJ1-6; 7 nucleotides agree with TRBD1. Trimming took 5 bases from V and 7 from J; bases not matched to a gene: 8. The CDR3 runs 15 residues. The germline gives CDR1 MNHNY, CDR2 SVGAGI (reference sequence).

The genes are TRBV14 and TRBJ2-7; 10 bases map to TRBD2. CDR1 is SGHDN and CDR2 is FVKESK in the germline V gene. The CDR3 is 18 residues long. Unmatched junction bases numbered 16, after V lost 1 base and J lost 7 bases. This CDR3 reads CASSQVGSGRLESREQYF. Here the CDR3 DNA reads TGTGCCAGCAGCCAAGTAGGTAGCGGGAGGCTGGAATCGAGGGAGCAGTACTTC.

This clone has just one count. The chain employs TRBV7-9 and TRBJ2-5, with D tentatively TRBD2 (5 bases). This CDR3 has 14 amino acids. Deletions cut 1 base from V and 2 bases from J, with 8 bases between. The germline V gene encodes CDR1 SEHNR and CDR2 FQNEAQ (reference sequence). The CDR3 is CASSLVSGQETQYF. CDR3 sequence (DNA): TGTGCCAGCAGCTTAGTGTCGGGGCAAGAGACCCAGTACTTC.

V usage is TRBV28 and J usage is TRBJ1-4, with D uncertain. The CDR3 covers 14 residues. Trimming took 3 bases from V and 3 from J, leaving 8 bases between them. Germline values: CDR1 MDHEN, CDR2 SYDVKM. CDR3: CASSFSSANEKLFF. The CDR3 coding sequence is TGTGCCAGCAGTTTTTCCAGCGCTAATGAAAAACTGTTTTTT.

The chain carries TRBV28 and TRBJ2-3, with 8 positions matching TRBD1. The CDR3 sequence is 14 residues long. CDR1 MDHEN and CDR2 SYDVKM come from the germline V gene. V gave up 3 bases and J gave up 5 bases; unmatched junction bases: 4. CDR3 amino acids: CASSLRTGQDTQYF. The CDR3 DNA is TGTGCCAGCAGTTTGCGGACAGGGCAAGATACGCAGTATTTT.

The chain has TRBV3-1 (or the pseudogene TRBV3-2) and TRBJ2-2, with 7 positions matching TRBD1. The CDR3 runs 17 residues. V lost 4 bases and J lost 2; bases outside the gene matches: 10. Germline CDR1 reads LGHDT; CDR2 reads YNNKEL (reference sequence). The CDR3, as DNA: TGTGCCAGCAGCCGGCCCCCGGGACAGACTAACACCGGGGAGCTGTTTTTT. It yields the protein CASSRPPGQTNTGELFF.

The V call is TRBV27, the J call TRBJ1-2; perhaps TRBD1 as D (5 bases). CDR3 length equals 14 residues. Trimming left V 7 bases short and J 2 bases short, with 14 bases between. Looked up from germline, CDR1 is MNHEY and CDR2 is SMNVEV (reference sequence). CDR3 coding DNA: TGTGCCAGCAAAGGGGCGGGGGGAAACTATGGCTACACCTTC. Protein product: CASKGAGGNYGYTF.

The rearrangement uses TRBV11-1 and TRBJ2-3; D is unclear. This CDR3 region has 15 residues. Germline CDR1 SGHAT, CDR2 FQDESV (reference sequence). V was cut by 1 base and J by 1 base, with 9 bases left in between. CDR3 sequence: CASSLGFGRTDTQYF. CDR3 coding DNA: TGTGCCAGCAGCTTAGGTTTCGGTCGCACAGATACGCAGTATTTT.

The rearrangement uses TRBV3-1 (or the pseudogene TRBV3-2) and TRBJ2-2; D perhaps matches TRBD1 (5 bases). The ends were cut back, 1 base at V and 3 bases at J, with 21 bases in the middle. Germline CDR1 is LGHDT and CDR2 is YNNKEL (reference sequence). This CDR3 has 19 residues. The CDR3 nucleotides read TGTGCCAGCAGCCAAGGAATCCCCTTTGTAGACAGACACACCGGGGAGCTGTTTTTT. It specifies CASSQGIPFVDRHTGELFF.

The rearrangement links TRBV4-2 to TRBJ2-1; 10 bases are shared with TRBD2. CDR1 and CDR2 (germline): LGHNA, YNFKEQ. With V trimmed by 0 bases and J by 6 bases, 8 bases remained unmatched. This CDR3 has 17 amino acids. CDR3 nucleotide sequence: TGTGCCAGCAGCCAAGAAGTAGGACTAGCGGCCTCCAATGAGCAGTTCTTC. This gives the protein CASSQEVGLAASNEQFF.

This clone was seen only a few times. V gene TRBV3-1 (or the pseudogene TRBV3-2) combines with J gene TRBJ2-7, with a weak D call TRBD2 (5 bases). This CDR3 is 14 amino acids long. V lost 1 base and J 6 bases, leaving 13 bases between the germline ends. Per the germline V gene, CDR1 is LGHDT and CDR2 is YNNKEL (reference sequence). CDR3 sequence reads: CASSQGVGKGEQYF. CDR3 DNA sequence: TGTGCCAGCAGCCAAGGCGTCGGGAAGGGCGAGCAGTACTTC.

V and J are TRBV9 and TRBJ1-1; no firm D call. Germline CDR1 is SGDLS and CDR2 is YYNGEE. The CDR3 length is 14 residues. Trimming left V 7 bases short and J 0 bases short, with 13 bases between. The CDR3 loop reads CASWEDGLNTEAFF. The CDR3 DNA follows: TGTGCCAGCTGGGAGGACGGCTTGAACACTGAAGCTTTCTTT.

The rearrangement joins TRBV7-9 to TRBJ2-5; 8 nucleotides agree with TRBD2. This CDR3 spans 17 amino acids. Germline V gives CDR1 SEHNR, CDR2 FQNEAQ (reference sequence). The ends lost 4 bases at V and 5 bases at J; junction bases unmatched: 15. The CDR3 region has the DNA TGTGCCAGCAGCTCGTGGGGAATGAGCGGGAGATATGAGACCCAGTACTTC. Translated: CASSSWGMSGRYETQYF. Full variable domain (outside the CDR3, taken from reference TRBV7-9 and TRBJ2-5): DTGVSQNPRHKITKRGQNVTFRCDPISEHNRLYWYRQTLGQGPEFLTYFQNEAQLEKSRLLSDRFSAERPKGSFSTLEIQRTEQGDSAMYLCASSSWGMSGRYETQYFGPGTRLLVL.

The V call is TRBV27, the J call TRBJ2-7; a weak D match, TRBD1 (6 bases). Trimming pared 5 bases from V and 7 bases from J, leaving 15 bases between. The CDR3 runs 13 residues. CDR1 MNHEY and CDR2 SMNVEV come from the germline V gene (reference sequence). DNA of the CDR3: TGTGCCAGCAGTCCTCAGGGGTATCGTGAGCAGTACTTC. Its protein product is CASSPQGYREQYF.

The CDR3, as DNA: TGTGCCAGTAGACAGGGTGGGTTAAAACTGTTTTTT. It is translated as CASRQGGLKLFF. The chain couples TRBV28 to TRBJ1-4, with 7 bases matching TRBD1. The CDR3 has 12 amino acids. With 9 bases clipped from V and 10 bases from J, the junction kept 8 bases outside the gene matches. CDR1 is MDHEN and CDR2 is SYDVKM in the germline V gene. The entire variable domain, with the rest obtained from reference TRBV28 and TRBJ1-4, is as follows: DVKVTQSSRYLVKRTGEKVFLECVQDMDHENMFWYRQDPGLGLRLIYFSYDVKMKEKGDIPEGYSVSREKKERFSLILESASTNQTSMYLCASRQGGLKLFFGSGTQLSVL.

V gene TRBV10-2 combines with J gene TRBJ2-1, with TRBD2 identical over 10 bases. The CDR3 loop spans 16 amino acids. Per germline, CDR1 WSHSY and CDR2 SAAADI. J lost 2 bases, V lost 2 bases, and 3 bases had no gene match. CDR3 loop: CASSERLAGAYNEQFF. The CDR3 bases are TGCGCCAGCAGTGAGAGGCTAGCGGGGGCCTACAATGAGCAGTTCTTC.

The chain combines TRBV28 with TRBJ2-1, with 8 nucleotides matching TRBD1. The CDR3 spans 13 residues. Losses at the gene ends were 8 bases for V and 4 bases for J; bases not matched to a gene: 4. Germline values: CDR1 MDHEN, CDR2 SYDVKM. For the CDR3, the DNA is TGTGCCAGCGGTTACAGGGGGTACAATGAGCAGTTCTTC. Translation gives CASGYRGYNEQFF.

The rearrangement joins TRBV2 to TRBJ2-7, with 9 bases aligning to TRBD1. The ends lost 1 base at V and 4 bases at J; junction bases unmatched: 14. CDR3 length equals 18 residues. CDR1 SNHLY and CDR2 FYNNEI come from the germline V gene. CDR3 amino acids: CASSEVNDGTGFLYEQYF. As DNA, the CDR3 is TGTGCCAGCAGTGAAGTCAATGACGGGACAGGGTTTCTATACGAGCAGTACTTC. Full variable domain (remainder filled in from reference TRBV2 and TRBJ2-7): EPEVTQTPSHQVTQMGQEVILRCVPISNHLYFYWYRQILGQKVEFLVSFYNNEISEKSEIFDDQFSVERPDGSNFTLKIRSTKLEDSAMYFCASSEVNDGTGFLYEQYFGPGTRLTVT.

The DNA of the CDR3 is TGTGCCAGCAGCTTAGGGACAGGGGTTCAGCCCCAGCATTTT. This sequence encodes CASSLGTGVQPQHF. The chain employs TRBV7-9 and TRBJ1-5, with 9 bases that match TRBD1. V shed 1 base, J shed 6 bases, and the junction held 1 base outside the gene matches. The V gene's germline CDR1 is SEHNR and CDR2 FQNEAQ (reference sequence). The CDR3 is 14 residues long.

The CDR3 nucleotides are TGTGCCAGCAGCCAAAGCACAGATACGCAGTATTTT. Translation: CASSQSTDTQYF. This chain connects TRBV7-2 to TRBJ2-3; D ambiguous. Per germline, CDR1 SGHTA and CDR2 FQGNSA. The CDR3 is made up of 12 amino acids. The V end lost 5 bases, the J end lost 0 bases, and 3 bases lay between the germline ends. The whole variable domain, filled in from reference TRBV7-2 and TRBJ2-3, reads GAGVSQSPSNKVTEKGKDVELRCDPISGHTALYWYRQSLGQGLEFLIYFQGNSAPDKSGLPSDRFSAERTGGSVSTLTIQRTQQEDSAVYLCASSQSTDTQYFGPGTRLTVL.

The J gene is TRBJ2-3, the V gene TRBV7-9, with D possibly being TRBD1 (5 bases). V lost 2 bases to trimming and J lost 5 bases, with 11 bases between them. Germline lookup yields CDR1 SEHNR and CDR2 FQNEAQ (reference sequence). This CDR3 has 14 amino acids. The CDR3 DNA sequence: TGTGCCAGCAGCTTAAAGACAGTACTAGATACGCAGTATTTT. Its protein is CASSLKTVLDTQYF.

The chain has TRBV7-9 and TRBJ2-1, with D possibly being TRBD2 (6 bases). CDR1 is SEHNR and CDR2 is FQNEAQ in the germline V gene (reference sequence). This CDR3 has 14 amino acids. V was pared by 5 bases and J by 0 bases, with 8 bases between. This chain's CDR3 is CASSPGSSYNEQFF. CDR3 DNA sequence: TGTGCCAGCAGCCCCGGGAGCTCCTACAATGAGCAGTTCTTC.